Each of the 9 T cell receptor beta chains below was sequenced from the same sample in a study of T cells in Graves' hyperthyroidism and ophthalmopathy. It was RNA transcripts that yielded the amplified TCR beta CDR3 regions. First-round RT-PCR targeting the TCR CDR3 was performed with the HTBI primer set. TCRdb reprocessed the multiplex PCR reads via MiXCR and lists one record per CDR3 protein. The sample lists more than 500,000 distinct CDR3 sequences, about half occurring once. Sequenced input: peripheral blood or thyroid tissue (not recorded which). Every receptor here comes from an adult woman with Graves' disease, either hyperthyroidism or ophthalmopathy (not recorded which).

This sequence joins TRBV24-1 and TRBJ1-2; D unclear. The CDR3 contains 13 residues. V was pared by 5 bases and J by 4 bases, with 10 bases between. The germline gives CDR1 KGHDR, CDR2 SFDVKD. CDR3: CATSATLGYGYTF. Written as DNA, the CDR3 is TGTGCCACCAGTGCCACCTTGGGCTATGGCTACACCTTC.

This chain connects TRBV13 to TRBJ2-2; D is unclear. The CDR3 contains 13 residues. CDR1 is PRHDT, CDR2 FYEKMQ, per germline (reference sequence). The V and J ends lost 5 bases and 6 bases respectively, with 10 bases between them. This CDR3 reads CASSQLSAGELFF. The CDR3 DNA is TGTGCCAGCAGCCAACTTTCGGCCGGGGAGCTGTTTTTT. The full variable domain, completed using reference TRBV13 and TRBJ2-2, is AAGVIQSPRHLIKEKRETATLKCYPIPRHDTVYWYQQGPGQDPQFLISFYEKMQSDKGSIPDRFSAQQFSDYHSELNMSSLELGDSALYFCASSQLSAGELFFGEGSRLTVL.

The chain couples TRBV29-1 to TRBJ2-5; 7 bases are a match to TRBD2. Germline V gene data show CDR1 as SQVTM and CDR2 as ANQGSEA. After removal of 4 bases from V and 1 base from J, the junction contained 6 bases not matched to a gene. The CDR3 extends over 14 amino acids. DNA for the CDR3: TGCAGCGTTGGAGGGCTAGCGGCCCAAGAGACCCAGTACTTC. Translation gives CSVGGLAAQETQYF.

Only a few counts were recorded for this clonotype. A junction boundary mismatches the germline segment, possibly from a read error. V usage is TRBV7-8 and J usage is TRBJ2-5, with a possible D match to TRBD2 (5 bases). Germline values: CDR1 SGHVS, CDR2 FQNEAQ. This CDR3 is built from 13 residues. CDR3 DNA: TGTGCCAGCAGCTTAAGCGGAGAGGGTACCCAGAACTTC. As protein: CASSLSGEGTQNF.

In its sample, this clonotype was seen many times. The chain carries TRBV29-1 and TRBJ1-2; maybe TRBD1 (6 bases). Germline V gives CDR1 SQVTM, CDR2 ANQGSEA. The CDR3 covers 13 residues. With 7 bases removed from V and 4 bases from J, the gap between germline ends came to 16 bases. DNA of the CDR3: TGCAGCGCCCGAGGGACATCCGGCTATGGCTACACCTTC. Residues: CSARGTSGYGYTF.

The rearrangement uses TRBV9 and TRBJ1-4; unclear D gene. This CDR3 contains 14 residues. CDR1 is SGDLS, CDR2 YYNGEE, per germline. Trimming took 0 bases from V and 7 from J, leaving 10 bases between them. CDR3 region: CASSVGAGGEKLFF. CDR3 bases: TGTGCCAGCAGCGTAGGGGCAGGAGGTGAAAAACTGTTTTTT.

The chain carries TRBV25-1 and TRBJ1-2; no reliable D call. Germline CDR1 is MGHDK and CDR2 is SYGVNS. The CDR3 runs 12 residues. The CDR3 DNA is TGTGCTAGAGATCTTGGCAGTTTAGGCTACACCTTC. Translation gives CARDLGSLGYTF.

This rearrangement joins TRBV12-3 or TRBV12-4 to TRBJ1-6; a possible D gene is TRBD1 (6 bases). This CDR3 comprises 12 residues. V was pared by 7 bases and J by 14 bases, with 15 bases between. The CDR3 region has the DNA TGTGCCAGCACCCGGGACATCAGGACCCTCCACTTT. Amino acids: CASTRDIRTLHF.

This clonotype showed up many times. V usage is TRBV7-3 and J usage is TRBJ1-1, with 8 bases identical to TRBD1. V lost 5 bases to trimming and J lost 1 base; unmatched junction nucleotides: 3. The CDR3 runs to 14 residues. The germline CDR1 and CDR2 sequences are SGHTA and FQGTGA. The CDR3, as DNA: TGTGCCAGCAGCCCGGGACAGGAGAACACTGAAGCTTTCTTT. This encodes CASSPGQENTEAFF.